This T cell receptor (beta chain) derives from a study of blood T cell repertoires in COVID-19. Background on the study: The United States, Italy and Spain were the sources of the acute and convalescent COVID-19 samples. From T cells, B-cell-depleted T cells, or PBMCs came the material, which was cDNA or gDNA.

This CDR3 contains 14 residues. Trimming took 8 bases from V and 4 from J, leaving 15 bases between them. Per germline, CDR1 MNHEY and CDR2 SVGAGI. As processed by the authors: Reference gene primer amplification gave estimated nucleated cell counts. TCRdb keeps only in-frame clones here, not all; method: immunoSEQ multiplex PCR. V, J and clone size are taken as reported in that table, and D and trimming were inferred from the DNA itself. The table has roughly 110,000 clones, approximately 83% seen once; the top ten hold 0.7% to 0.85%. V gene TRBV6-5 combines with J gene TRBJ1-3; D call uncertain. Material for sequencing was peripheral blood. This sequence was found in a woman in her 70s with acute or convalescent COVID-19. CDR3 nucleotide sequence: TGTGCCAGCCGCCAGGCGGGGTCAGGAAACACCATATATTTT. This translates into CASRQAGSGNTIYF.